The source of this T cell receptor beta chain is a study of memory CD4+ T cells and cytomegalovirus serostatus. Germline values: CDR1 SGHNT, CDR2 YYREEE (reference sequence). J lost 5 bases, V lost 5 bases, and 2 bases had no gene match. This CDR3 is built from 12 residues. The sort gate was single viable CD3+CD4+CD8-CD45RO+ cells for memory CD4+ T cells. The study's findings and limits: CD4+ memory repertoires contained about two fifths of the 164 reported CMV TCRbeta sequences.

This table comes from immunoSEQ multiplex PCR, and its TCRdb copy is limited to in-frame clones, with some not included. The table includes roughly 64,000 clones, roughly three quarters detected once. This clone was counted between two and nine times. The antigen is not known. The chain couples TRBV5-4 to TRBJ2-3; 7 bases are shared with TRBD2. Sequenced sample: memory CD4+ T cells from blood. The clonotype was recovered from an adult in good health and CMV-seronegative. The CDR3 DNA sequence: TGTGCCAGCAGGGTAGCGGGAGATACGCAGTATTTT. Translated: CASRVAGDTQYF.